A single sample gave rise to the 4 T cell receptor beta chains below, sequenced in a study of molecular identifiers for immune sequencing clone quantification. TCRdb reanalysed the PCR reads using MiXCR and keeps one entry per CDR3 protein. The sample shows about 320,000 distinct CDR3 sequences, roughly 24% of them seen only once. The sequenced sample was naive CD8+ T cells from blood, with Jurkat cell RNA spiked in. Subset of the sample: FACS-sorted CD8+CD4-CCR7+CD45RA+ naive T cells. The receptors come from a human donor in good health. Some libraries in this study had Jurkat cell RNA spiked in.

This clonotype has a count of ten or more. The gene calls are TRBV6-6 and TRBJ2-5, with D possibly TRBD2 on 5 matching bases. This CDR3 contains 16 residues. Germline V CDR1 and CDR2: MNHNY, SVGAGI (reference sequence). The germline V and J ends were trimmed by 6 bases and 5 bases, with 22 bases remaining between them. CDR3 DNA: TGTGCCAGCAGAGGAGGAGCAGGCTTCTTCTTGGAGACCCAGTACTTC. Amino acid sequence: CASRGGAGFFLETQYF.

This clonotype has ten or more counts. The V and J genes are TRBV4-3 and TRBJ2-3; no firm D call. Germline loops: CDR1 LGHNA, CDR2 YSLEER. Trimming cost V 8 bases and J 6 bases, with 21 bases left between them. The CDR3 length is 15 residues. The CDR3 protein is CASGAVHGPPDTQYF. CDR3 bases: TGCGCCAGCGGCGCAGTACATGGGCCCCCTGATACGCAGTATTTT.

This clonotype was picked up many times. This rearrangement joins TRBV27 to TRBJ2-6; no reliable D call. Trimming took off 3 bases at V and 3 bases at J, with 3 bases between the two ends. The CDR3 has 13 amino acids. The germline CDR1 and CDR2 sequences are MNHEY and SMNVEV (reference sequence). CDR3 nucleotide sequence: TGTGCCAGCAGTTTTGTTGGGGCCAACGTCCTGACTTTC. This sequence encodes CASSFVGANVLTF.

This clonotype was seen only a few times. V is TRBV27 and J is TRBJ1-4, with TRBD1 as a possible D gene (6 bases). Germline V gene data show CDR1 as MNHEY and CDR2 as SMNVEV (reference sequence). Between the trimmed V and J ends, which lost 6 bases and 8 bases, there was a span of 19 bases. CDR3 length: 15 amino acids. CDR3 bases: TGTGCCAGCAGAAAAACAGGGATTAGGCAGGAAAAACTGTTTTTT. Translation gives CASRKTGIRQEKLFF.